This T cell receptor beta chain came from a study of regulatory T cells in long-lasting Graves disease. General study results and limits: Rather than thyroid tissue, only peripheral blood underwent study.

Described time point: newly diagnosed GD, antithyroid drugs for less than 3 months. PBMC RNA served as the TCR library source. In Xi'an, China, an endocrinology department was the source of patients. This clonotype was found a few times. Antigen unknown. V was clipped by 9 bases and J by 0 bases, with 8 bases between them. Germline assignment: CDR1 LNHNV and CDR2 YYDKDF (reference sequence). The CDR3 covers 12 residues. Arm-PCR of CDR3 regions and iRepertoire HTBI primers were used to build TCR beta libraries. In the original analysis: Sample data revealed some 58 TRBV and over eleven TRBJ segments. MiXCR, applied by TCRdb to the multiplex PCR reads, yields one record per CDR3 protein. The V and J calls were determined by TCRdb, not by the authors. In the table there are under 250,000 distinct CDR3 sequences, around 20% of which are singletons. The sample was also reused in another study, on T cells in Graves' hyperthyroidism and ophthalmopathy. As that study records: During a first-round RT-PCR of the TCR CDR3, the HTBI primer set was used.

The V call is TRBV15, the J call TRBJ1-1; the D is unclear. The origin of this receptor is a woman aged 25 to 39 with Graves disease. The sample here was peripheral blood mononuclear cells (PBMCs), taken at new diagnosis, from a patient treated with antithyroid drugs. The CDR3 coding sequence is TGTGCCACTGGGAAGATGAACACTGAAGCTTTCTTT. Translated, it gives CATGKMNTEAFF.